Listed below are T cell receptor beta chains from one sample, sequenced in a study of T cell clones after liver transplantation. Profiling relied on immunoSEQ multiplex PCR, and the TCRdb table lists in-frame clones only, not all of them. Of 75,000 to 95,000 clones listed, roughly 84% are singletons. The sample here was CD4+ T cells from blood, taken less than 50 months after liver transplant. The receptors derive from a human patient who received a liver transplant. T cells may partly derive from the graft donor. Each CDR3 is given with its conserved first and last residue. The D gene is left open where the match is weak. Only part of the rows carry a size: once, few, many, or a class if the clone is expanded.

cdr3_aa,cdr3_nt,j_call,clone_size,v_call,d_call
CASTLTGNYNEQFF,TGTGCCAGTACATTAACCGGGAACTACAATGAGCAGTTCTTC,TRBJ2-1,once,TRBV5-4,.
CASSSDSDRAGELFF,TGTGCCAGCAGTTCAGACTCCGACAGGGCCGGGGAGCTGTTTTTT,TRBJ2-2,.,TRBV27,TRBD1
CASSRTRIIETQYF,TGTGCCAGCAGCAGGACTAGGATAATTGAGACCCAGTACTTC,TRBJ2-5,.,TRBV28,TRBD2
CAIRNRDGQPQHF,TGTGCCATCAGGAACAGGGATGGGCAGCCCCAGCATTTT,TRBJ1-5,few,TRBV10-3,.
CASSPRGATNEKLFF,TGTGCCAGCAGTCCCAGGGGGGCAACTAATGAAAAACTGTTTTTT,TRBJ1-4,once,TRBV9,TRBD1
CASSPGARKKTYEQYF,TGTGCCAGCAGCCCAGGTGCGCGGAAAAAAACCTACGAGCAGTACTTC,TRBJ2-7,.,TRBV6-6,.
CASSPSGARSYEQYF,TGTGCCAGCAGCCCTAGCGGGGCTCGCTCCTACGAGCAGTACTTC,TRBJ2-7,.,TRBV7-2,TRBD2
CASSEGLGNADTQYF,TGTGCCAGCAGTGAAGGGCTAGGGAACGCAGATACGCAGTATTTT,TRBJ2-3,few,TRBV2,.
CASSQDRGSAQYF,TGTGCCAGCAGCCAAGATCGAGGGTCCGCCCAGTACTTC,TRBJ2-5,.,TRBV14,.
CASSPTSGVYEQYF,TGCGCCAGCAGCCCCACTAGCGGAGTCTACGAGCAGTACTTC,TRBJ2-7,.,TRBV5-1,TRBD2
CASSPRGTSGSYEQYF,TGTGCCAGCAGCCCCAGGGGGACTAGCGGGAGCTACGAGCAGTACTTC,TRBJ2-7,.,TRBV5-8,TRBD2
CASSSPGRLGSNQPQHF,TGTGCCAGCAGTTCCCCGGGCAGGCTAGGGAGCAATCAGCCCCAGCATTTT,TRBJ1-5,.,TRBV28,.
CATSRGYSDITVIGELFF,TGTGCCACCAGCAGAGGCTATTCGGACATTACGGTAATCGGGGAGCTGTTTTTT,TRBJ2-2,.,TRBV15,.
CASTGDSGNTIYF,TGTGCCAGCACCGGGGACTCTGGAAACACCATATATTTT,TRBJ1-3,few,TRBV2,.
CASSFWPSDNKGNEQFF,TGTGCCAGCAGCTTCTGGCCCTCGGATAACAAAGGGAATGAGCAGTTCTTC,TRBJ2-1,.,TRBV7-9,.
CASSELQTGLFGNTIYF,TGTGCCAGCAGCGAATTACAGACGGGCCTCTTTGGAAACACCATATATTTT,TRBJ1-3,.,TRBV7-9,.
CASSTGQGAAQPQHF,TGTGCCAGCAGCACGGGGCAGGGGGCCGCCCAGCCCCAGCATTTT,TRBJ1-5,.,TRBV28,TRBD1
CASSEVEKLFF,TGTGCCAGCAGTGAAGTGGAAAAACTGTTTTTT,TRBJ1-4,.,TRBV2,.
CASSQRQAYGTGRTDTQYF,TGTGCCAGCAGCCAAAGACAAGCCTACGGGACAGGGCGCACAGATACGCAGTATTTT,TRBJ2-3,.,TRBV9,TRBD1
CASSPEPGPYNEQFF,TGTGCCAGCAGCCCGGAACCAGGTCCCTACAATGAGCAGTTCTTC,TRBJ2-1,.,TRBV5-4,.
CASSSTSGSLSYEQYF,TGTGCCAGCAGTTCAACTAGCGGGAGCCTGTCCTACGAGCAGTACTTC,TRBJ2-7,.,TRBV27,TRBD2
CASSLDPLAAWDGYTF,TGTGCCAGCAGCTTAGATCCTCTGGCAGCATGGGATGGCTACACCTTC,TRBJ1-2,.,TRBV7-2,.
CASSSWTSGTPGTGELFF,TGTGCCAGCAGCTCCTGGACTAGCGGGACCCCAGGGACCGGGGAGCTGTTTTTT,TRBJ2-2,.,TRBV5-6,TRBD2
CASSPRGTYNEQFF,TGTGCCAGCAGTCCTCGGGGTACCTACAATGAGCAGTTCTTC,TRBJ2-1,.,TRBV28,.
CASSSAQGGGVETQYF,TGTGCCAGCAGCTCGGCTCAGGGGGGGGGTGTTGAGACCCAGTACTTC,TRBJ2-5,.,TRBV7-7,.
CASSFDWQTDYNEQFF,TGTGCCAGCAGCTTTGATTGGCAGACTGATTACAATGAGCAGTTCTTC,TRBJ2-1,few,TRBV5-4,.
CASNQRDYNEQFF,TGTGCCAGCAACCAGCGAGACTACAATGAGCAGTTCTTC,TRBJ2-1,.,TRBV5-4,.
CASSPATRATEAFF,TGTGCCAGCAGTCCAGCCACCCGGGCCACTGAAGCTTTCTTT,TRBJ1-1,.,TRBV6-6,.
CASSYWTENIQYF,TGTGCCAGCAGCTACTGGACAGAAAACATTCAGTACTTC,TRBJ2-4,.,TRBV5-4,.
CASSSESGGYTDTQYF,TGTGCCAGCAGCTCAGAAAGCGGGGGATACACAGATACGCAGTATTTT,TRBJ2-3,.,TRBV9,TRBD2
CAISEPGRNTEAFF,TGTGCCATCAGTGAGCCGGGACGGAACACTGAAGCTTTCTTT,TRBJ1-1,.,TRBV10-3,.
CASSQDYTQYF,TGTGCCAGCAGCCAAGACTATACGCAGTATTTT,TRBJ2-3,.,TRBV14,.
CASSPGLAVSEQFF,TGTGCCAGCAGTCCCGGACTAGCGGTCTCTGAGCAGTTCTTC,TRBJ2-1,once,TRBV27,TRBD2
CASSLAGASTGELFF,TGCGCCAGCAGCTTGGCTGGGGCGAGCACCGGGGAGCTGTTTTTT,TRBJ2-2,.,TRBV5-1,.
CASTTGGARNSPLHF,TGTGCCAGTACAACAGGGGGCGCAAGGAATTCACCCCTCCACTTT,TRBJ1-6,.,TRBV19,TRBD1
CAGSSEKLFF,TGTGCCGGTTCAAGTGAAAAACTGTTTTTT,TRBJ1-4,.,TRBV30,.
CASSGDRVVTEAFF,TGCGCCAGCAGCGGGGACAGGGTGGTCACTGAAGCTTTCTTT,TRBJ1-1,.,TRBV5-1,TRBD1
CASARGRDIETQYF,TGTGCCAGCGCCAGGGGCAGGGATATAGAGACCCAGTACTTC,TRBJ2-5,.,TRBV28,.
CASSEGVGGAQPQHF,TGTGCCAGCAGCGAGGGGGTGGGGGGAGCTCAGCCCCAGCATTTT,TRBJ1-5,.,TRBV9,.
CASSPVGLETQYF,TGTGCCAGCAGCCCCGTTGGGCTGGAGACCCAGTACTTC,TRBJ2-5,few,TRBV5-4,.
CASSQCEVNTEAFF,TGCGCCAGCAGTCAATGTGAGGTGAACACTGAAGCTTTCTTT,TRBJ1-1,once,TRBV23-1,.
CATSNNLLNTEAFF,TGTGCCACCAGCAATAACTTGCTTAACACTGAAGCTTTCTTT,TRBJ1-1,.,TRBV15,.
CASSLVLQGTGSYNEQFF,TGTGCCAGCAGCTTGGTGTTACAGGGGACCGGTTCCTACAATGAGCAGTTCTTC,TRBJ2-1,.,TRBV5-8,TRBD1
CASSPSGHRNTEAFF,TGTGCCAGCTCCCCATCGGGACACAGGAACACTGAAGCTTTCTTT,TRBJ1-1,.,TRBV18,.
CASSLAARGAGEQYF,TGCGCCAGCAGCTTGGCAGCTCGCGGCGCGGGCGAGCAGTACTTC,TRBJ2-7,once,TRBV5-1,.
CASSLKGTPYEQYF,TGCGCCAGCAGCTTAAAAGGGACGCCCTACGAGCAGTACTTC,TRBJ2-7,.,TRBV5-1,.
CASSQERGMNTEAFF,TGTGCCAGCAGCCAAGAGAGGGGGATGAACACTGAAGCTTTCTTT,TRBJ1-1,.,TRBV14,.
CASILDANQPQHF,TGTGCCAGCATCTTGGATGCCAATCAGCCCCAGCATTTT,TRBJ1-5,.,TRBV28,.
CASSLAGTVSYEQYF,TGTGCCAGCAGCTTGGCCGGGACAGTTTCCTACGAGCAGTACTTC,TRBJ2-7,.,TRBV5-5,TRBD1
CASSTPGTGINYGYTF,TGTGCCAGCAGTACACCCGGGACAGGGATAAACTATGGCTACACCTTC,TRBJ1-2,.,TRBV6-6,TRBD1
CASSQGVGRGEETQYF,TGTGCCAGCTCACAAGGGGTCGGGCGAGGTGAAGAGACCCAGTACTTC,TRBJ2-5,few,TRBV18,.
CASSSPADTTYEQYF,TGTGCCAGCAGTTCCCCAGCGGACACCACCTACGAGCAGTACTTC,TRBJ2-7,.,TRBV6-6,.
CASSNRVSYEQYF,TGTGCCAGCAGTAACAGGGTCTCCTACGAGCAGTACTTC,TRBJ2-7,once,TRBV28,.
CASSSTGFPGNTIYF,TGTGCCAGCAGCTCAACGGGCTTCCCTGGAAACACCATATATTTT,TRBJ1-3,.,TRBV11-2,.